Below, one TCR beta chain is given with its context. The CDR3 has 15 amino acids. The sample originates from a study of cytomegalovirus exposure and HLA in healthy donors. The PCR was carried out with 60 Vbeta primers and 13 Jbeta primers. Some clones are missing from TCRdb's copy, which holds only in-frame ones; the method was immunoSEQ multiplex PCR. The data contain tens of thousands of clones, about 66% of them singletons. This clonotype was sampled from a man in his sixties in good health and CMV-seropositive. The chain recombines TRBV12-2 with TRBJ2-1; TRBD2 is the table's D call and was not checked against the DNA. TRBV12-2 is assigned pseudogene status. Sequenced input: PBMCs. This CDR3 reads CASRFGTSGGNEQFF. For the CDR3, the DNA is TGTGCAAGTCGCTTTGGGACTAGCGGGGGCAATGAGCAGTTCTTC.